This T cell receptor (beta chain) was recorded in a study of blood T cell repertoires in COVID-19. V lost 5 bases to trimming and J lost 3 bases, with 13 bases between them. The germline V gene has CDR1 SEHNR and CDR2 FQNEAQ (reference sequence). This CDR3 is built from 15 residues. Measured with immunoSEQ multiplex PCR; TCRdb has only the in-frame clones, and not every one. The table has 86,000 or so clones, roughly 86% seen once. This receptor was taken from a woman at least 80 years old with acute or convalescent COVID-19. V usage is TRBV7-9 and J usage is TRBJ2-2; tentative D call: TRBD2 (6 bases). The sequenced material came from peripheral blood. The DNA of the CDR3 is TGTGCCAGCAGCCCCGCGGGGCCTGACACCGGGGAGCTGTTTTTT. Amino acids: CASSPAGPDTGELFF.